This T cell receptor beta chain was captured in a study of blood T cell repertoires in COVID-19. Sequencing used immunoSEQ multiplex PCR; TCRdb keeps in-frame clones, though not all of them. The repertoire holds some 220,000 clones, with around four fifths as singletons. Sequencing was performed on peripheral blood. The source of this sequence is a woman aged 65 to 85 with COVID-19, enrolled during active disease.

CDR3 coding DNA: TGTGCCAGCAGTACTTCCGGGACAGGGAACACTGAAGCTTTCTTT. Residues: CASSTSGTGNTEAFF. The chain employs TRBV28 and TRBJ1-1; 8 bases match TRBD1. CDR3 length: 15 amino acids. After removal of 5 bases from V and 1 base from J, the junction contained 6 bases not matched to a gene. Per the germline V gene, CDR1 is MDHEN and CDR2 is SYDVKM.